The rows below give T cell receptor beta chains drawn from one sample of a study of blood T cell repertoires in COVID-19. Repertoires were generated with immunoSEQ multiplex PCR, while TCRdb's copy carries only in-frame clones and drops some. The table shows 150,000 to 200,000 clones, with about 80% occurring only once. Sequencing was performed on peripheral blood. These receptors came from a man between 70 and 80 years old with active or convalescent COVID-19. Each CDR3 is given with its conserved first and last residue. A D gene is named only where the DNA matches it firmly. Size values are once, few and many counts, or a class for expanded clones, and some rows have none.

TRBV7-2	TRBJ2-2	16	.	.	CASSPRQVTNTGELFF	TGTGCCAGCAGCCCGAGACAGGTCACGAACACCGGGGAGCTGTTTTTT
TRBV4-3	TRBJ2-2	14	TRBD1	.	CASRWTGVAGELFF	TGCGCCAGCCGATGGACAGGGGTCGCCGGGGAGCTGTTTTTT
TRBV6-5	TRBJ1-1	14	TRBD1	.	CASSWDRRNTEAFF	TGTGCCAGCAGTTGGGACAGGAGAAACACTGAAGCTTTCTTT
TRBV6-2/TRBV6-3	TRBJ1-6	16	.	.	CASSTITTARRTPLHF	TGTGCCAGCAGTACGATTACGACAGCCCGAAGGACACCCCTCCACTTT
TRBV3-1/TRBV3-2	TRBJ2-1	15	TRBD1	.	CASSQAGTGSDEQFF	TGTGCCAGCAGCCAGGCCGGGACAGGGTCGGATGAGCAGTTCTTC
TRBV9	TRBJ2-5	15	TRBD2	.	CASSVGGGGQETQYF	TGTGCCAGCAGCGTAGGCGGGGGGGGCCAAGAGACCCAGTACTTC
TRBV4-1	TRBJ1-2	19	TRBD1	.	CASSHPTSGTGIPSKGYTF	TGCGCCAGCAGCCATCCTACCTCCGGGACAGGGATCCCTAGTAAAGGCTACACCTTC
TRBV19	TRBJ1-4	15	.	.	CASSMRIATNEKLFF	TGTGCCAGTAGTATGAGGATAGCAACTAATGAAAAACTGTTTTTT
TRBV10-3	TRBJ2-2	12	.	.	CAISEGPGELFF	TGTGCCATCAGTGAGGGCCCCGGGGAGCTGTTTTTT
TRBV6-5	TRBJ1-1	15	.	.	CASSLQGPMNTEAFF	TGTGCCAGCAGTCTCCAGGGGCCAATGAACACTGAAGCTTTCTTT
TRBV28	TRBJ1-3	16	.	.	CASSSAAGGAGNTIYF	TGTGCCAGCAGTTCCGCTGCGGGTGGGGCTGGAAACACCATATATTTT
TRBV2	TRBJ1-1	14	TRBD1	.	CASSSGGLNTEAFF	TGTGCCAGCAGTTCAGGGGGCCTGAACACTGAAGCTTTCTTT
TRBV27	TRBJ1-3	20	TRBD1	.	CASSPLSGQADFYSGNTIYF	TGTGCCAGCAGTCCACTCAGTGGACAGGCCGACTTCTACTCTGGAAACACCATATATTTT
TRBV5-4	TRBJ2-5	16	TRBD2	.	CASSQGLAGLQETQYF	TGTGCCAGCAGCCAGGGACTAGCGGGTCTCCAAGAGACCCAGTACTTC
TRBV30	TRBJ1-4	11	.	.	CAWTENEKLFF	TGTGCCTGGACGGAGAATGAAAAACTGTTTTTT
TRBV5-1	TRBJ2-1	18	TRBD2	.	CASSSQPGTSVTYNEQFF	TGCGCCAGCAGCTCTCAGCCGGGGACTAGCGTAACCTACAATGAGCAGTTCTTC
TRBV5-1	TRBJ1-1	12	.	.	CASSPGFTEAFF	TGCGCCAGCAGCCCGGGGTTCACTGAAGCTTTCTTT
TRBV29-1	TRBJ2-3	14	.	.	CSSCGPLETDTQYF	TGCAGCTCCTGTGGGCCTCTCGAGACAGATACGCAGTATTTT
TRBV10-1	TRBJ1-1	15	.	.	CASSRNSEVNTEAFF	TGCGCCAGCAGCCGGAACTCGGAGGTGAACACTGAAGCTTTCTTT
TRBV12-3/TRBV12-4	TRBJ1-5	13	.	.	CATARQRNQPQHF	TGTGCCACGGCAAGGCAGAGGAATCAGCCCCAGCATTTT
TRBV30	TRBJ2-1	14	TRBD2	.	CAWSVSGVNNEQFF	TGTGCCTGGAGTGTCAGCGGGGTTAACAATGAGCAGTTCTTC
TRBV18	TRBJ1-2	13	.	once	CASSPDGSYGYTF	TGTGCCAGCTCACCTGACGGGAGCTATGGCTACACCTTC
TRBV6-2/TRBV6-3	TRBJ1-1	13	.	.	CASSYTGNTEAFF	TGTGCCAGCAGCTATACTGGTAACACTGAAGCTTTCTTT
TRBV28	TRBJ1-2	12	.	.	CASSFPGVGYTF	TGTGCCAGCAGTTTCCCCGGGGTAGGCTACACCTTC
TRBV21-1	TRBJ2-7	16	.	.	CASSKAGLAEFYEQYF	TGTGCCAGCAGCAAAGCGGGACTAGCGGAATTCTACGAGCAGTACTTC
TRBV19	TRBJ2-1	13	TRBD1	.	CASGRQGANEQFF	TGTGCCAGCGGGAGACAGGGGGCAAATGAGCAGTTCTTC
TRBV10-3	TRBJ1-4	13	.	.	CAISAGRQEKLFF	TGTGCCATCAGTGCAGGGAGGCAGGAAAAACTGTTTTTT
TRBV5-1	TRBJ1-2	17	.	.	CASSLEETYRAAYGYTF	TGCGCCAGCAGCTTGGAGGAAACGTACAGGGCGGCCTATGGCTACACCTTC
TRBV3-1/TRBV3-2	TRBJ2-7	12	.	many	CASSHSSYEQYF	TGTGCCAGCAGCCATTCTTCCTACGAGCAGTACTTC
TRBV11-2	TRBJ1-4	16	.	.	CASSFSGRSGNEKLFF	TGTGCCAGCAGCTTTTCAGGACGGAGCGGTAATGAAAAACTGTTTTTT